This TCR beta chain derives from a study of shared clonotypes between healthy human individuals. Germline CDR1 MNHEY, CDR2 SVGAGI. V was cut by 0 bases and J by 0 bases, with 8 bases left in between. This CDR3 region has 15 residues. Deep-level running was used for the assay. The repertoire was sequenced with immunoSEQ multiplex PCR; TCRdb's copy has only in-frame clones and lacks some. The table has 950,000 to 1,200,000 clones, 60% to 85% seen once. General study points: Among non-shared clonotypes, generation probabilities were lower than among those shared by all four donors.

Comment on this clone: Its antigen is as yet unknown.

The sequence derives from a man in his late teens or twenties in good health. Some clones in this sample may be carry-over from other donors' samples. This chain joins TRBV6-5 and TRBJ2-5; D unresolved. The sample consisted of memory CD4+ T cells from PBMCs. Subset meaning: CD45RA-negative fraction. CDR3 sequence (DNA): TGTGCCAGCAGTTACTCGCCGGCGAACCAAGAGACCCAGTACTTC. This codes for CASSYSPANQETQYF.